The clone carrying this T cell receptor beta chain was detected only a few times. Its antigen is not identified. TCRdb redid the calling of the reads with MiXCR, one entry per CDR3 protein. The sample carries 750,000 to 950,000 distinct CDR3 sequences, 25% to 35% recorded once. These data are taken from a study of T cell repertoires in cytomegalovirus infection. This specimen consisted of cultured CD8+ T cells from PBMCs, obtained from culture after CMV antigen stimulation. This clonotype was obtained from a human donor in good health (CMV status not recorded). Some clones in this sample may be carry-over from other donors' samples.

The CDR3 loop reads CASSLTSNPRSPLDTQYF. As DNA, the CDR3 is TGTGCCAGCAGCTTAACGAGTAATCCTAGGAGTCCTCTAGATACGCAGTATTTT. This chain links TRBV7-3 with TRBJ2-3; D gene ambiguous. CDR1 is SGHTA, CDR2 FQGTGA, per germline. The ends were cut back, 0 bases at V and 5 bases at J, with 21 bases in the middle. The CDR3 contains 18 residues.